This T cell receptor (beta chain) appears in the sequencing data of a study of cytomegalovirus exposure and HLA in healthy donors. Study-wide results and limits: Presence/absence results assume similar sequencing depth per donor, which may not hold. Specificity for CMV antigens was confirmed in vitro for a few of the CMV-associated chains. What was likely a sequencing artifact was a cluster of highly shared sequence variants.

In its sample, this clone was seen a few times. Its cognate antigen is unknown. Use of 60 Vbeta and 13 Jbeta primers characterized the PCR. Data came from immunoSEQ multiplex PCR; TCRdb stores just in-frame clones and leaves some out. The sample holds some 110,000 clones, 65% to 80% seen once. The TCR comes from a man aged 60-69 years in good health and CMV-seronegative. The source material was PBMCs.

The CDR3 loop reads CASSQDKGATTTFNQPQHF. DNA of the CDR3: TGTGCCAGCAGCCAAGATAAGGGGGCCACTACGACCTTTAATCAGCCCCAGCATTTT. This chain joins TRBV14 and TRBJ1-5; 7 bases line up with TRBD1. With 0 bases clipped from V and 4 bases from J, the junction kept 15 bases outside the gene matches. Germline V CDR1 and CDR2: SGHDN, FVKESK. The CDR3 is 19 residues long.